This TCR beta chain was retrieved from a study of cytomegalovirus exposure and HLA in healthy donors (dated by TCRdb to between 2016 and 2019). For the wider study: An earlier analysis of under 600 of the donors reported 250 to 300 Gb of sequence data and about 100 million unique TCR beta sequences from 150 million to 200 million T cells. An early release that covered about 640 HLA-typed donors contained approximately 300 gigabases of sequencing data and 80 million or so unique TCR sequences. Among the roughly 430 genotyped donors, around 81% belonged to the genetic ancestry cluster associated with self-reported Caucasian donors. The study was designed to test whether signatures of past pathogen exposure could be identified by cataloging public T cell receptors. The study used immunosequencing to profile the T cell repertoires of 666 subjects and linked those repertoires to cytomegalovirus serostatus. Besides the first cohort of roughly 700 subjects, a separate validation cohort made up of over 95 different subjects was used. To predict cytomegalovirus infection status, the study combined high-throughput TCR immunosequencing, statistical association of individual TCRs with disease status, and machine learning. A later analysis re-examined previously published TCR beta repertoires from roughly 720 donors and added high-resolution HLA genotyping to investigate patterns of TCR occurrence. In the later analysis, no new phenotypic data were used to find candidate immune exposures; instead, reliance was placed on TCR beta sequences and their occurrence across donors. To decide whether each TCR beta V gene segment behaved as functional or pseudogenic, an earlier analysis of some 600 of the donors relied on high-throughput TCR beta sequencing. Donor age, sex, ethnicity and CMV serostatus were compiled together with the repertoire data. A later genetic analysis took genome-wide SNP genotypes for about three fifths of the 666 donors and used that subset as a discovery cohort. All discovery cohort repertoires had been generated using a single sequencing platform. Class I and class II HLA loci were covered by the typing at four-digit resolution. The number of donors typed differed by locus, with about 629-630 for A, B, C, DRB1 and DQB1, roughly 520 for DQA1, 600 to 610 for DPA1, and some 470 for DPB1. Roughly 5 DR-DQ haplotypes were handled as single units for association and clustering, since linkage in the cohort was strong. Across some 400 genotyped donors of the cohort, an average of about 240,000 unique TCR beta nucleotide sequences per donor were sequenced, and approximately 17% of those sequences were non-productive.

Study-wide conclusions, independent of this receptor: Presence/absence analyses assumed roughly uniform sequencing depth across donors, an assumption that may not hold. V-gene and J-gene trimming of TCR beta chains was associated with a missense DCLRE1C variant in a later genetic analysis, and the association was replicated in an independent cohort. In a later analysis, most CMV-associated TCR beta chains were found to appear HLA-restricted, with HLA associations seemingly driven largely by CMV exposure. It was suggested by the authors that the approach could potentially be generalized to other disease states and immunological phenotypes. The only immune exposure information available for the cohort was CMV serostatus. Compared with equally common non-associated chains, HLA-associated TCR beta chains in a later analysis were more clonally expanded and had lower generation probabilities. A group of highly shared sequence variants was considered likely to be a technical artifact of the sequencing pipeline. Correlated functional status among segregating V segments might reflect linkage disequilibrium, but an unknown experimental factor could not be ruled out. The cohort was sequenced for TCR beta chains only, and without alpha or paired-chain data the features that could be detected were limited. While some public TCRs were present in many individuals, most TCR sequences turned up only very rarely across donors. In vitro tests confirmed that three of the cytomegalovirus-associated TCR beta chains recognize cytomegalovirus antigens. Because HLA typing was missing for some donors at each locus, association tests included only the typed subset. Cytomegalovirus status was reported to be diagnosed by the classifier with high specificity and sensitivity in both the original and validation cohorts. Specific HLA alleles were associated with 15,000 to 20,000 TCR beta sequences at a false discovery rate of 0.05 in a later analysis. The study listed approximately 160 TCR beta chains as associated with cytomegalovirus. In a later analysis, TCR association rates were found to vary across HLA loci, with the most associated TCRs seen for DRB1 alleles and the fewest for HLA-C alleles. According to a later analysis, parvovirus B19, influenza, CMV and Epstein-Barr virus appeared linked to several top co-occurrence clusters. In an earlier analysis of 587 of the donors, most TCR beta V segments were observed in productive rearrangements about 87% or about 30% of the time, broadly matching IMGT annotations. The 87-base-pair reads could not distinguish some IMGT-functional V segments, including TRBV6-2 and TRBV6-3, so those segments were excluded. A further reported finding was that TCR beta sequences accurately predicted the HLA-A and HLA-B alleles for most subjects in the first cohort. A later genetic analysis reported fewer N-insertions in productive TCRs among donors in an Asian-associated ancestry cluster than the roughly 700-donor mean. Assigning TCR associations to individual alleles was difficult when HLA alleles, especially DR and DQ, strongly co-occurred. Seventeen rarely observed V segments, including chromosome 9 orphons, were excluded from the earlier analysis of about 600 of the donors because counts were too low.

The cohort was made up of about 610 healthy bone marrow donors. All cohort members were sampled while nominally healthy, although unrecorded immune exposures were likely present. The donor was CMV seronegative and was included in the group of a few hundred seronegative cohort members. Each donor provided a peripheral blood sample, and peripheral blood mononuclear cells were used for TCR beta sequencing. The Qiagen DNeasy Blood Extraction Kit was used to extract genomic DNA from the blood cell samples. Concerning this clone: It lacks a known antigen. No quality values exist for individual bases; no much larger clone is one base distant.

The CDR3 numbers 14 residues from cysteine through phenylalanine. The only DNA kept is the CDR3, 42 bases in frame from the first base. CDR1 and CDR2, per the germline V gene (reference sequence), are SGHNT and YYREEE. From V the trimming removes 3 bases and from J it removes 1 base, while the gene matches leave 0 bases of the junction unaccounted for. Library prep was done by the immunoSEQ multiplex PCR assay. For the multiplex PCR, a mixture combining 60 forward primers for TCR Vbeta segments and 13 reverse primers for TCR Jbeta segments was used. Amplification of the CDR3 region of rearranged TCR beta genes was performed with a multiplex PCR assay on genomic DNA. On the Illumina HiSeq System, the amplified TCR beta libraries were sequenced as 87-base-pair reads. In the original analysis: In a later analysis, 80 million or so unique TCR beta chains were counted across the 650 to 750 repertoires, and some 10 million of these chains were shared by at least two donors. A nearest-neighbor algorithm error-corrected the raw reads and collapsed the reads into unique sequences, merging closely related sequences to remove PCR and sequencing errors. V, D and J gene segments were assigned by aligning CDR3 sequences to IMGT reference sequences. For a sequence to be retained, a match of at least six nucleotides to both a V gene segment and a J gene segment was required. Rearrangements were called productive when the CDR3 lacked stop codons and stayed in frame with V and J; all others were non-productive. CDR3 was defined according to IMGT convention as the region running from the second conserved V-encoded cysteine to the conserved J-encoded phenylalanine. The earlier analysis of some 550 of the donors excluded any sequence lacking an unambiguous match to a single V gene segment. An earlier analysis of approximately 590 of the donors called V segments functional above 56.7% productive rearrangements and segregating when the between-donor standard deviation exceeded 5%. A statistical classification framework was developed to diagnose cytomegalovirus status using the catalog of TCR beta chain sequences. In a later analysis, V and J genes were assigned by comparing TCR nucleotide sequences against IMGT/GENE-DB human TR gene sequences. A later analysis assigned CDR3 sequences and most-parsimonious VDJ recombination scenarios with the TCRdist pipeline. In a later analysis, each TCR beta chain was defined by its CDR3 amino acid sequence together with its V-gene family, and reads lacking a unique V-gene family were excluded. To address suspected cross-contamination and a sequencing artifact, a later analysis removed a few hundred highly shared, low-generation-probability nucleotide sequences. A later analysis calculated a clonal expansion index for each public chain from normalized within-repertoire ranks of inferred template counts. A later analysis computed generation probabilities with a VDJ recombination model fitted to out-of-frame rearrangements, and checked the results against IGoR. In a later analysis, TCR-TCR, TCR-HLA and TCR-CMV co-occurrence was scored with hypergeometric tests, and a repertoire-size bias correction was applied to TCR pairs. To estimate false discovery rates, a later analysis permuted the HLA or CMV assignments 20 times. In a later analysis, co-occurring TCRs were grouped using DBSCAN, and TCRdist sequence similarity was added for clustering within HLA-allele-positive subsets. Repertoires with fewer than 30,000 or more than 120,000 public chains were left out of co-occurrence clustering, as were about 5 repertoires with anomalous nucleotide sharing. Entries here come from immuneACCESS through TCRdb and include only in-frame sequences with V and J called. Some clones fail to appear in such tables; in the studies checked, an unresolved V gene covers under half of the shortfall, and the cause of the remainder is unknown. That table gives V, J and clone size, and the DNA gave D and trimming. The sample profile shows approximately 150,000 clones; just under 85% of them were found once. Together, the top ten hold approximately 2% of the sample.

The clonotype originates from a woman aged 40-49 years in good health and CMV-seronegative. Input material: PBMCs. This sequence uses TRBV5-4 and TRBJ2-4, with 8 junctional bases fitting TRBD1. The nucleotide sequence is given as TGTGCCAGCAGCTGGACAGGGGCCAAAAACATTCAGTACTTC. Its translation is CASSWTGAKNIQYF.